This TCR beta chain was obtained from a study of cytomegalovirus exposure and HLA in healthy donors (TCRdb year 2017). Study-level background: An earlier analysis of several hundred of the donors reported approximately 280 Gb of sequence data and 95 million to 130 million unique TCR beta sequences obtained from around 170 million T cells. HLA typing covered class I and class II loci at four-digit resolution. A later genetic analysis took genome-wide SNP genotypes for about 65% of the 666 donors and used that subset as a discovery cohort. Among the approximately 400 genotyped donors, about 85% belonged to the genetic ancestry cluster associated with self-reported Caucasian donors. About 280 gigabases of sequencing data and around 80 million unique TCR sequences made up an early release that covered several hundred HLA-typed donors. The study aimed to test whether signatures of past pathogen exposure could be identified by cataloging public T cell receptors. Donor age, sex, ethnicity and CMV serostatus were collected together with the repertoire data. To predict cytomegalovirus infection status, the study brought together high-throughput TCR immunosequencing, statistical association of individual TCRs with disease status, and machine learning. The study used immunosequencing to profile the T cell repertoires of more than 650 subjects and linked those repertoires to cytomegalovirus serostatus. In an earlier analysis of over 550 of the donors, high-throughput TCR beta sequencing was used to judge whether each TCR beta V gene segment behaved as functional or pseudogenic. All discovery cohort repertoires had been generated on a single sequencing platform. Rather than using new phenotypic data, the later analysis identified candidate immune exposures from TCR beta sequences and from how often those sequences occurred across donors. The number of typed donors differed by locus: about 620-630 for A, B, C, DRB1 and DQB1; 522 for DQA1; approximately 600 for DPA1; and some 450 for DPB1. Among about 360 genotyped donors of the cohort, an average of about 240,000 unique TCR beta nucleotide sequences were sequenced per donor, roughly 20% of them non-productive. Along with the approximately 650-subject first cohort, a separate validation cohort of over a hundred different subjects was used. Because of strong linkage in the cohort, roughly five DR-DQ haplotypes were treated as single units for association and clustering. To study patterns of TCR occurrence, a later analysis re-analyzed previously published TCR beta repertoires from 700 or so donors and added high-resolution HLA genotyping. The paper's findings and limits, for the study overall: Compared with the approximately 670-donor mean, donors in an Asian-associated ancestry cluster had fewer N-insertions in productive TCRs, according to a later genetic analysis. A later analysis found that most CMV-associated TCR beta chains appeared HLA-restricted, with HLA associations seemingly driven largely by CMV exposure. The authors suggested that the approach could potentially be generalized to other disease states and immunological phenotypes. Strong co-occurrence of HLA alleles, especially DR and DQ, made assigning TCR associations to individual alleles difficult. Several of the top co-occurrence clusters appeared to be linked to parvovirus B19, influenza, CMV and Epstein-Barr virus, according to a later analysis. Sequencing depth was assumed to be roughly uniform across donors in the presence/absence analyses, though that assumption may not hold. Linkage disequilibrium might explain the correlated functional status among segregating V segments, but an unknown experimental factor could not be excluded. A total of 164 TCR beta chains were listed by the study as associated with cytomegalovirus. A cluster of highly shared sequence variants was judged likely to represent a technical artifact of the sequencing pipeline. Because the 87-base-pair reads could not distinguish some IMGT-functional V segments, including TRBV6-2 and TRBV6-3, those segments were excluded. An association between a missense DCLRE1C variant and V-gene and J-gene trimming of TCR beta chains was found in a later genetic analysis and replicated in an independent cohort. In an earlier analysis of 587 of the donors, most TCR beta V segments were observed in productive rearrangements about 87% or about 30% of the time, broadly matching IMGT annotations. Because HLA typing was missing for some donors at each locus, association tests included only the typed subset. A further reported finding was that TCR beta sequences accurately predicted the HLA-A and HLA-B alleles for most subjects in the first cohort. The only immune exposure information available for the cohort was CMV serostatus. In both the original and validation cohorts, the classifier was reported to diagnose cytomegalovirus status with high specificity and sensitivity. In vitro tests confirmed that a few of the cytomegalovirus-associated TCR beta chains recognize cytomegalovirus antigens. While some public TCRs were present in many individuals, most TCR sequences turned up only very rarely across donors. In a later analysis, 15,000 to 20,000 TCR beta sequences were associated with specific HLA alleles at a false discovery rate of 0.05. In a later analysis, HLA-associated TCR beta chains were found to be more clonally expanded and to have lower generation probabilities than equally common non-associated chains. Approximately 16 rarely observed V segments, including chromosome 9 orphons, were excluded from the earlier analysis of approximately 500 of the donors because counts were too low. A later analysis found that TCR association rates varied across HLA loci, with DRB1 alleles showing the most associated TCRs and HLA-C alleles the fewest. Only TCR beta chains were sequenced in this cohort, and the absence of alpha or paired-chain data limited detectable features.

Library creation used the immunoSEQ multiplex PCR assay. For the multiplex PCR, a mixture combining 60 forward primers for TCR Vbeta segments and 13 reverse primers for TCR Jbeta segments was used. The CDR3 region of rearranged TCR beta genes was amplified from genomic DNA by a multiplex PCR assay. Amplified TCR beta libraries were sequenced as 87-base-pair reads on the Illumina HiSeq System. In the authors' own workflow: In a later analysis, some 80 million unique TCR beta chains were counted across the 690 or so repertoires, and approximately 11 million of these chains were shared by at least two donors. Raw reads were error-corrected and collapsed into unique sequences with a nearest-neighbor algorithm that merged closely related sequences to remove PCR and sequencing errors. V, D and J gene segments were assigned by aligning CDR3 sequences to IMGT reference sequences. For a sequence to be retained, a match of at least six nucleotides was required to both a V gene segment and a J gene segment. A rearrangement was called productive if the CDR3 had no stop codons and remained in frame with V and J, and every other rearrangement was called non-productive. CDR3 was defined according to IMGT convention as the region running from the second conserved V-encoded cysteine to the conserved J-encoded phenylalanine. Sequences without an unambiguous match to a single V gene segment were excluded from the earlier analysis of about 640 of the donors. An earlier analysis of some 610 of the donors called V segments functional above 56.7% productive rearrangements and segregating when the between-donor standard deviation exceeded 5%. A statistical classification framework was built to diagnose cytomegalovirus status from the catalog of TCR beta chain sequences. A later analysis assigned V and J genes by comparing TCR nucleotide sequences with IMGT/GENE-DB human TR gene sequences. Using the TCRdist pipeline, a later analysis assigned CDR3 sequences along with most-parsimonious VDJ recombination scenarios. In a later analysis, each TCR beta chain was defined by its CDR3 amino acid sequence together with its V-gene family, and reads lacking a unique V-gene family were excluded. In a later analysis, approximately 590 highly shared, low-generation-probability nucleotide sequences were removed to address suspected cross-contamination and a sequencing artifact. In a later analysis, a clonal expansion index was calculated for each public chain from normalized within-repertoire ranks of inferred template counts. Generation probabilities in a later analysis came from a VDJ recombination model fitted to out-of-frame rearrangements, and those results were checked against IGoR. In a later analysis, TCR-TCR, TCR-HLA and TCR-CMV co-occurrence was scored with hypergeometric tests, and a repertoire-size bias correction was applied to TCR pairs. To estimate false discovery rates, a later analysis permuted the HLA or CMV assignments 20 times. In a later analysis, co-occurring TCRs were grouped with DBSCAN, and TCRdist sequence similarity was added when clustering was performed within HLA-allele-positive subsets. Repertoires with fewer than 30,000 or more than 120,000 public chains, plus five repertoires with anomalous nucleotide sharing, were excluded from co-occurrence clustering. This immuneACCESS table, as held by TCRdb, lists in-frame sequences with V and J called but not all clones. Of the missing ones, under half trace to an unresolved V gene in checked studies; the others have no known cause. The DNA gave D and trimming, while V, J and clone size come from that table. This sample lists roughly 100,000 clones; approximately 66% were detected once. The ten largest clones represent around 3.3% of the sample.

The cohort consisted of some 730 healthy bone marrow donors. All cohort members were sampled while nominally healthy, although unrecorded immune exposures were likely present. The donor was CMV seronegative and belonged to the group of over 350 seronegative cohort members. A peripheral blood sample was collected from each donor, and TCR beta sequencing was performed on peripheral blood mononuclear cells. Genomic DNA was extracted from the blood cell samples with the Qiagen DNeasy Blood Extraction Kit. Between the V and J ends, shortened by 5 bases and 3 bases respectively, the junction contains 11 bases. From the cysteine through the phenylalanine, the CDR3 covers 13 amino acids. Kept here is only the CDR3 DNA, which spans 39 bases and is read in frame from base 1. The CDR1 and CDR2 encoded by the germline V gene (reference sequence) are GTSNPN and SVGIG. Notes on this clone: Its binding antigen is unknown. Base qualities are not provided; no much larger clone lies one nucleotide away.

The sample consisted of PBMCs. The chain uses TRBV30 and TRBJ2-1; TRBD1 could be the D gene, as 6 bases match. This sequence was found in a woman aged 45 to 65 in good health and CMV-seronegative. The CDR3 here reads CAWSRDNYNEQFF. The sequenced DNA is TGTGCCTGGTCCCGGGACAACTACAATGAGCAGTTCTTC.